This TCR beta chain comes out of a study of T cells in women clearing cervical HPV infection. Study-wide context: Case blood was drawn a median about 150 days after lesion detection. HLA type stays a possible confounder, typing being limited. Findings and limits, study-wide: Richness plus V gene abundances separated cases from controls with AUC about 0.8.

Average input was around 1,300 ng genomic DNA for immunoSEQ TCR beta CDR3 amplification. Here immunoSEQ multiplex PCR was the method, and the copy in TCRdb shows in-frame clones only, minus some. With around 38,000 clones in the sample, the ten largest clones hold around 7.6%. The CDR3 totals 14 residues. Trimming at V came to 10 bases and at J to 6 bases, leaving 11 bases not matched to a gene. To note about this clone: Its antigen is not identified. Read data end 3 residues before the CDR3 end; the end is taken from the germline J gene.

The J gene is TRBJ2-3, the V gene TRBV12-3 or TRBV12-4, with TRBD1 matching 9 bases. The receptor was isolated from a woman between 18 and 70 years old with a cervical HPV16 infection that either progressed to CIN3+ or cleared (not recorded which). The sample taken for sequencing was blood buffy coat. The covered CDR3 bases are TGTGCCACTGGCAGGGGACAGGGTCGGGATACG. Protein: CATGRGQGRDT. The full CDR3 protein reads CATGRGQGRDTQYF.